This T cell receptor beta chain emerged from a study of T cells in Graves' hyperthyroidism and ophthalmopathy (dated by TCRdb to 2018 to 2020). For context, the study as a whole: A discovery cohort of about a hundred patients, roughly 43 with Graves' ophthalmopathy and 57 with stable Graves' hyperthyroidism, was used to find distinguishing TCR V-J signatures. The 100 or so discovery patients were randomly split 7:3 into training and test sets. Once sampling was done, hyperthyroidism patients were given methimazole at a starting dose of 30 mg daily, whereas ophthalmopathy patients were given high-dose intravenous methylprednisolone. Thyroid tissue and blood T-cell repertoires from six Graves' hyperthyroidism patients were also compared in the study. The paper describes TCR Vbeta CDR3 sequencing of 135 peripheral blood samples, made up of some 42 ophthalmopathy patients, more than 70 hyperthyroidism patients and 17 progressor patients. Prospective prediction of ophthalmopathy was tested in an independent validation cohort consisting of 18 to 20 hyperthyroidism patients and around 16 patients who later progressed to ophthalmopathy.

Looking up the germline V gene yields CDR1 ENHRY and CDR2 SYGVKD. CDR3 length: 14 amino acids, cysteine to phenylalanine. The entry retains the CDR3 DNA only, 42 bases that are in frame from base 1. V and J lose 10 bases and 4 bases, and a span of 19 bases separates them. Paper-wide results and their limitations: In validation, the model predicted progression to ophthalmopathy with 55% to 71% sensitivity and approximately 78% specificity, a median of approximately 6.5 months before onset. Most expanded thyroid clonotypes (frequency above 0.001) were also found in blood, which suggests that blood repertoires may mirror thyroid immune responses. Sample size was not statistically predetermined, and investigators were not blinded to group allocation. Ophthalmopathy was separated from stable hyperthyroidism by a 13 V-J signature model, with around 88% sensitivity and 81% to 83% specificity obtained in cross-validation and 80%/75% obtained in testing.

This clonotype came up a few times. Its antigen is not yet known. Qualities for individual bases were not recorded, and no much larger clone is one base off. TCR beta CDR3 regions were amplified from RNA transcripts. The first round of RT-PCR for the TCR CDR3 was performed with the HTBI primer set and the Qiagen OneStep RT-PCR kit. Libraries were constructed in a second round of multiplex PCR, after which size selection and purification were performed. Paired-end sequencing of the libraries was performed with 100 bp reads on an Illumina HiSeq2000. From the authors' description of their analysis: SOAPnuke was used to process the raw data, throwing out any read that contained adapters or uncalled bases, had a mean Phred below 15, or lacked an exact constant-primer or identifier match. High-quality paired reads were merged with COPE v1.2.5, and unique nucleotide sequences were defined as clonotypes. Clonotypes were aligned to IMGT TRBV, TRBD and TRBJ reference segments using MiTCR v1.1. The analysis included only V-J combinations with a frequency above 0.0001, which together covered 99.2% of the repertoires. The TCS score was defined as F50 (clonal expansion) divided by E x V (chaos), with BLOSUM62-based TCRdist calculated between CDR3 peptides within each V-J. Welch's t-statistics and random forest reduced some 510 V-J features to under 15, which were used in a naive Bayes classifier (R e1071). The Morisita-Horn index was used to measure how similar the thyroid and blood repertoires were. TCRdb trimmed public reads at Q25 via fastp, called clones via MiXCR and kept in-frame beta chains. All rows with the same CDR3 protein become a single entry with the most common DNA and genes. The V and J calls follow TCRdb's processing rather than the paper's. The sample profile shows 660,000 or so distinct CDR3 sequences; just under 45% of them were found once. The ten biggest clones cover about 7.7% of the sample.

Patients with uncontrolled infections, other autoimmune diseases, pregnancy or lactation were excluded. Diagnoses were established on the basis of clinical symptoms, serum thyroxine and TRAb, thyroid ultrasound, and orbital computed tomography. Total RNA was extracted with Trizol reagent, and quality was checked on an Agilent 2100 Bioanalyzer. Sequences were obtained from peripheral blood or thyroid tissue (not recorded which). This chain joins TRBV10-3 to TRBJ2-5, and TRBD1 may be the D gene, going by 5 matching bases. The source of this sequence is an adult man with Graves' disease, either hyperthyroidism or ophthalmopathy (not recorded which). The DNA reads as follows: TGTGCCAGCAGCCTGACAGTGTTCCCAGAGACCCAGTACTTC. This is translated as CASSLTVFPETQYF.